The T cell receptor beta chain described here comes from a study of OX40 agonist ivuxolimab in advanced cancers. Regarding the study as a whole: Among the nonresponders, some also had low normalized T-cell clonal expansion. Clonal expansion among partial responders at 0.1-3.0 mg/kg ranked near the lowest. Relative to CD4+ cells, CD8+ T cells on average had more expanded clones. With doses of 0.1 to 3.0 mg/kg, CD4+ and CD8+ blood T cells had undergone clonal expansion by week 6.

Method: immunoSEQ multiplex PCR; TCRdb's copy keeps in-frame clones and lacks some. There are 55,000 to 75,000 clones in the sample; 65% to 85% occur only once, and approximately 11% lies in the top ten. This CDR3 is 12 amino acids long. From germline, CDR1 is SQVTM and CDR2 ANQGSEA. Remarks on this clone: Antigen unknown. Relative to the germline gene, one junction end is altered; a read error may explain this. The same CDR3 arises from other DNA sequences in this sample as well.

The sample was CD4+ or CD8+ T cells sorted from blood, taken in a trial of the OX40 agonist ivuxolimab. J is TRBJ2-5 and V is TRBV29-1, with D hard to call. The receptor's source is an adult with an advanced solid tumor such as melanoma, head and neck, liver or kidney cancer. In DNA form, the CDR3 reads TGCAGCGTTGATGAGAGAAGAGAGGCCCAGTACTTC. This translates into CSVDERREAQYF.